The rows below give T cell receptor beta chains drawn from one sample of a study of spatial heterogeneity in lung cancer. In TCRdb, the 5' RACE reads were re-called with MiXCR into one record per CDR3 protein. This table holds approximately 94,000 distinct CDR3 sequences, 4.4% found once. The source was lung tumor tissue, collected at surgery. The source is a male donor with early-stage non-small cell lung cancer. Each CDR3 is given with its conserved first and last residue. D genes are given only for firm matches. Part of the rows lack a size; the others show once, few, many or a class for expanded clones.

TRBV7-6	-	TRBD1	TRBJ2-7	CASSSDRPPYEQYF
TRBV29-1	-	-	TRBJ2-5	CSVVQETQYF
TRBV2	few	-	TRBJ1-3	CASSEQLSGNTIYF
TRBV5-1	many	-	TRBJ1-4	CASSLDGGTNEKLFF
TRBV5-1	many	-	TRBJ1-4	CASSRRDTNEKLFF
TRBV28	many	-	TRBJ1-1	CASSLVAANTEAFF
TRBV20-1	many	TRBD1	TRBJ1-2	CSPIGTAYGYTF
TRBV12-3/TRBV12-4	few	-	TRBJ1-2	CASSLTRLAYTF
TRBV7-2	many	-	TRBJ1-1	CASSSQAVNTEAFF
TRBV20-1	many	-	TRBJ2-3	CSASRQPTTDTQYF
TRBV3-1	many	-	TRBJ1-2	CASSQYDGYTF
TRBV20-1	many	-	TRBJ2-3	CSAEGEFAGWDDTQYF
TRBV7-9	many	-	TRBJ1-1	CASSSQNTEAFF
TRBV9	many	TRBD2	TRBJ2-7	CASSVELAGVVQYF
TRBV27	many	-	TRBJ2-3	CASTPANPSTDTQYF
TRBV28	-	TRBD2	TRBJ2-1	CASSPYSGSRNNEQFF
TRBV11-2	few	-	TRBJ1-4	CASSFERVAGKLFF
TRBV4-1	many	-	TRBJ2-5	CASSQYSVYQETQYF
TRBV6-2/TRBV6-3	many	-	TRBJ2-7	CASTGFSYEQYF
TRBV21-1	many	-	TRBJ1-5	CASKTTGASNQPQHF
TRBV20-1	many	-	TRBJ1-4	CSARVRGTLNEKLFF
TRBV4-1	many	-	TRBJ2-7	CASSASLAGNYEQYF
TRBV5-1	few	TRBD2	TRBJ2-3	CASGAGPAGATDTQYF
TRBV12-3/TRBV12-4	many	-	TRBJ2-1	CASSLQGIEQFF
TRBV29-1	many	TRBD1	TRBJ1-4	CSVLQGATNEKLFF
TRBV12-3/TRBV12-4	-	TRBD2	TRBJ2-4	CASSLRRGKAKNIQYF
TRBV28	-	TRBD1	TRBJ2-5	CASSFWDRGLETQYF
TRBV7-2	few	-	TRBJ1-5	CASSLSANRYSNQPQHF
TRBV27	-	TRBD2	TRBJ2-7	CASSLSLAGTTYEQYF
TRBV3-1	-	TRBD1	TRBJ2-6	CASSLAQGASGANVLTF
TRBV20-1	many	-	TRBJ1-4	CSARDSQQKLFF
TRBV5-5	few	-	TRBJ2-7	CASTLPFRYEQYF
TRBV20-1	many	TRBD1	TRBJ2-7	CSVHQTGTDYEQYF
TRBV9	many	-	TRBJ2-6	CASSVYGANVLTF
TRBV5-4	few	-	TRBJ2-3	CASKTSTDTQYF
TRBV6-6	many	TRBD2	TRBJ2-1	CASSYFSGGYNEQFF
TRBV28	few	-	TRBJ2-1	CASSTLVHLNEQFF
TRBV13	few	-	TRBJ2-7	CASSLYLEGEQYF
TRBV20-1	many	-	TRBJ2-3	CSASHPWTPEQYF
TRBV10-2	many	-	TRBJ1-6	CASNQQGWGGSPLHF
TRBV12-5	-	TRBD1	TRBJ2-7	CASANDRGQGAHEQYF